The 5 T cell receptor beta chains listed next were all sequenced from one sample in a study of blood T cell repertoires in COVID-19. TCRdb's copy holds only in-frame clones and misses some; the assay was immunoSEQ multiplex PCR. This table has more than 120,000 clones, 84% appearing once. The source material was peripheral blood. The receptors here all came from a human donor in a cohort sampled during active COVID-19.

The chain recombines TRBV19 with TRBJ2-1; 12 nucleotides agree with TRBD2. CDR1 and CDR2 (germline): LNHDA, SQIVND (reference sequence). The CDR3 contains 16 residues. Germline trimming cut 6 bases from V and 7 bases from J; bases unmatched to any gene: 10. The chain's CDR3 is CASSRGTSGLGNEQFF. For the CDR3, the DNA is TGTGCCAGTAGCCGGGGGACTAGCGGGCTGGGGAATGAGCAGTTCTTC. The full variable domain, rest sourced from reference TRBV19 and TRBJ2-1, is DGGITQSPKYLFRKEGQNVTLSCEQNLNHDAMYWYRQDPGQGLRLIYYSQIVNDFQKGDIAEGYSVSREKKESFPLTVTSAQKNPTAFYLCASSRGTSGLGNEQFFGPGTRLTVL.

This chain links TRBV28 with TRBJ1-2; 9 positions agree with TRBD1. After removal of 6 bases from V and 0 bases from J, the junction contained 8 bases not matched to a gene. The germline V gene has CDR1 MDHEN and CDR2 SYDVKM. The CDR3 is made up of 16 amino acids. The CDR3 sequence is CASSPNRGPTNYGYTF. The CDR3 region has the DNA TGTGCCAGCAGCCCTAACAGGGGGCCCACTAACTATGGCTACACCTTC.

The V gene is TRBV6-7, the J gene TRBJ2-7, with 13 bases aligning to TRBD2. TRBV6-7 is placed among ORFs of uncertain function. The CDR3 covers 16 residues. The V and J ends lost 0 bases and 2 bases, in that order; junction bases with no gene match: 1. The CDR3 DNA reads TGTGCCAGCAGTTACTCGGGGACTAGCGGGACCTACGAGCAGTACGTC. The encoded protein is CASSYSGTSGTYEQYV.

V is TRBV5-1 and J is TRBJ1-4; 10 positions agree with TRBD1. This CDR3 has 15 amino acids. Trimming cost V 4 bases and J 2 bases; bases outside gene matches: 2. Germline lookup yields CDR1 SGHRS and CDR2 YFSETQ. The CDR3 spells CASSGQGGTNEKLFF. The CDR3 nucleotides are TGCGCCAGCAGCGGACAGGGGGGGACTAATGAAAAACTGTTTTTT.

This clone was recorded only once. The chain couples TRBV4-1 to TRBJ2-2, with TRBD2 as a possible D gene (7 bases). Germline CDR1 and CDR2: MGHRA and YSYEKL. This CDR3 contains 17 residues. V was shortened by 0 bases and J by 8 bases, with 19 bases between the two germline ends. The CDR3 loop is CASSQDLAGAGRGELFF. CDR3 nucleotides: TGCGCCAGCAGCCAAGATTTGGCGGGGGCTGGGAGGGGGGAGCTGTTTTTT.